Listed below are T cell receptor beta chains from one sample, sequenced in a study of control samples from healthy donors and cancer patients. Repertoires were generated with immunoSEQ multiplex PCR, while TCRdb's copy carries only in-frame clones and drops some. This table holds some 130,000 clones, approximately 90% found once. Sequenced: blood. These receptor sequences come from a woman aged 50 to 60 in good health. Each CDR3 is given with its conserved first and last residue. D genes are given only for firm matches. Clone size appears in some rows only: once, few, many, or a class for an expanded clone.

d_gene: TRBD1
len: 16
v_gene: TRBV28
j_gene: TRBJ1-4
abundance: -
CDR3aa: CASSLLPGGTNEKLFF
CDR3nt: TGTGCCAGCAGTTTATTGCCAGGGGGAACTAATGAAAAACTGTTTTTT

d_gene: -
len: 15
v_gene: TRBV2
j_gene: TRBJ1-5
abundance: few
CDR3aa: CASSETDGDNQPQHF
CDR3nt: TGTGCCAGCAGTGAAACAGACGGGGACAATCAGCCCCAGCATTTT

d_gene: TRBD1
len: 15
v_gene: TRBV7-9
j_gene: TRBJ1-5
abundance: -
CDR3aa: CASSLDDRGNQPQHF
CDR3nt: TGTGCCAGCAGCTTAGACGACAGGGGCAATCAGCCCCAGCATTTT

d_gene: -
len: 15
v_gene: TRBV3-1/TRBV3-2
j_gene: TRBJ1-2
abundance: -
CDR3aa: CASSPNRVYSYGYTF
CDR3nt: TGTGCCAGCAGCCCCAACAGGGTCTATTCCTATGGCTACACCTTC

d_gene: -
len: 18
v_gene: TRBV5-1
j_gene: TRBJ1-1
abundance: -
CDR3aa: CASSLNGQGTLFLPEAFF
CDR3nt: TGCGCCAGCAGCTTGAATGGTCAGGGGACCCTTTTTCTGCCTGAAGCTTTCTTT

d_gene: -
len: 14
v_gene: TRBV11-3
j_gene: TRBJ2-7
abundance: -
CDR3aa: CASSLDRASYEQYF
CDR3nt: TGTGCCAGCAGCTTAGACAGGGCTTCTTACGAGCAGTACTTC

d_gene: TRBD2
len: 14
v_gene: TRBV27
j_gene: TRBJ2-1
abundance: -
CDR3aa: CASSLGTRNGEQFF
CDR3nt: TGTGCCAGCAGTTTGGGGACTAGGAACGGTGAGCAGTTCTTC

d_gene: -
len: 14
v_gene: TRBV5-1
j_gene: TRBJ2-1
abundance: -
CDR3aa: CASSGGTTYNEQFF
CDR3nt: TGCGCCAGCAGCGGTGGGACAACATACAATGAGCAGTTCTTC

d_gene: -
len: 12
v_gene: TRBV5-6
j_gene: TRBJ1-1
abundance: -
CDR3aa: CASSLTYTEAFF
CDR3nt: TGTGCCAGCAGCTTGACTTACACTGAAGCTTTCTTT

d_gene: -
len: 16
v_gene: TRBV29-1
j_gene: TRBJ1-2
abundance: once
CDR3aa: CSVEPQAGLLNYGYTF
CDR3nt: TGCAGCGTTGAACCCCAAGCGGGACTCCTCAACTATGGCTACACCTTC

d_gene: -
len: 14
v_gene: TRBV5-1
j_gene: TRBJ1-1
abundance: -
CDR3aa: CASSSPGRNTEAFF
CDR3nt: TGCGCCAGCAGCTCTCCGGGCAGAAACACTGAAGCTTTCTTT

d_gene: TRBD2
len: 16
v_gene: TRBV11-1
j_gene: TRBJ2-5
abundance: -
CDR3aa: CASSIPSGGSQETQYF
CDR3nt: TGTGCCAGCAGCATCCCTAGCGGGGGGTCTCAAGAGACCCAGTACTTC

d_gene: TRBD2
len: 15
v_gene: TRBV6-5
j_gene: TRBJ2-5
abundance: -
CDR3aa: CASKASGGSQETQYF
CDR3nt: TGTGCCAGCAAGGCAAGCGGGGGGTCCCAAGAGACCCAGTACTTC

d_gene: TRBD1
len: 15
v_gene: TRBV5-1
j_gene: TRBJ2-2
abundance: -
CDR3aa: CASSSGQGAAGELFF
CDR3nt: TGCGCCAGCAGCTCCGGGCAGGGGGCAGCCGGGGAGCTGTTTTTT

d_gene: -
len: 14
v_gene: TRBV28
j_gene: TRBJ1-5
abundance: once
CDR3aa: CASSSVADNQPQHF
CDR3nt: TGTGCCAGCAGTTCGGTAGCAGACAATCAGCCCCAGCATTTT

d_gene: TRBD2
len: 15
v_gene: TRBV19
j_gene: TRBJ2-1
abundance: -
CDR3aa: CASSLGLAGGFEQFF
CDR3nt: TGTGCCAGTAGTCTGGGACTAGCGGGGGGGTTTGAGCAGTTCTTC

d_gene: TRBD1
len: 14
v_gene: TRBV18
j_gene: TRBJ1-2
abundance: -
CDR3aa: CASSPLPGQGSYTF
CDR3nt: TGTGCCAGCTCACCACTTCCGGGACAGGGTAGCTACACCTTC

d_gene: TRBD1
len: 15
v_gene: TRBV5-1
j_gene: TRBJ1-1
abundance: once
CDR3aa: CASSLVSGGGTEAFF
CDR3nt: TGCGCCAGCAGCTTGGTATCAGGGGGCGGCACTGAAGCTTTCTTT

d_gene: -
len: 17
v_gene: TRBV21-1
j_gene: TRBJ1-5
abundance: -
CDR3aa: CASSLKGPGHINQPQHF
CDR3nt: TGTGCCAGCAGCTTAAAGGGGCCGGGGCATATTAATCAGCCCCAGCATTTT

d_gene: -
len: 17
v_gene: TRBV27
j_gene: TRBJ2-3
abundance: -
CDR3aa: CASSLSEGPGRGHTQYF
CDR3nt: TGTGCCAGCAGTTTATCGGAGGGGCCAGGCAGGGGCCATACGCAGTATTTT

d_gene: -
len: 10
v_gene: TRBV20-1
j_gene: TRBJ1-4
abundance: -
CDR3aa: CSARREKLFF
CDR3nt: TGCAGTGCTAGGAGGGAAAAACTGTTTTTT

d_gene: -
len: 17
v_gene: TRBV5-4
j_gene: TRBJ2-2
abundance: -
CDR3aa: CASTPKSGTTNTGELFF
CDR3nt: TGTGCCAGCACCCCTAAATCCGGGACAACAAACACCGGGGAGCTGTTTTTT

d_gene: TRBD2
len: 16
v_gene: TRBV10-3
j_gene: TRBJ2-3
abundance: -
CDR3aa: CAISEFGSGSTDTQYF
CDR3nt: TGTGCCATCAGTGAATTTGGTAGCGGGAGCACAGATACGCAGTATTTT

d_gene: TRBD2
len: 16
v_gene: TRBV3-1/TRBV3-2
j_gene: TRBJ2-5
abundance: -
CDR3aa: CASSQVIAGEGETQYF
CDR3nt: TGTGCCAGCAGCCAAGTCATAGCGGGAGAAGGTGAGACCCAGTACTTC

d_gene: TRBD1
len: 15
v_gene: TRBV5-1
j_gene: TRBJ2-7
abundance: -
CDR3aa: CASSLRPGQGYEQYF
CDR3nt: TGCGCCAGCAGCTTGAGGCCGGGACAGGGCTACGAGCAGTACTTC

d_gene: -
len: 13
v_gene: TRBV6-5
j_gene: TRBJ1-4
abundance: -
CDR3aa: CAGNDRRNEKLFF
CDR3nt: TGTGCCGGAAATGACAGGAGGAATGAAAAACTGTTTTTT

d_gene: -
len: 15
v_gene: TRBV7-6
j_gene: TRBJ2-3
abundance: -
CDR3aa: CASRDRPSSTDTQYF
CDR3nt: TGTGCCAGCCGAGACCGACCCTCTAGCACAGATACGCAGTATTTT

d_gene: -
len: 15
v_gene: TRBV19
j_gene: TRBJ1-6
abundance: -
CDR3aa: CASSNVLGNNSPLHF
CDR3nt: TGTGCCAGTAGCAACGTCTTAGGGAACAATTCACCCCTCCACTTT

d_gene: TRBD1
len: 14
v_gene: TRBV7-9
j_gene: TRBJ1-6
abundance: -
CDR3aa: CASRVTGGNSPLHF
CDR3nt: TGTGCCAGCAGGGTGACAGGGGGAAATTCACCCCTCCACTTT

d_gene: TRBD2
len: 20
v_gene: TRBV29-1
j_gene: TRBJ2-1
abundance: -
CDR3aa: CSVARPWRLAGEASNNEQFF
CDR3nt: TGCAGCGTTGCGAGGCCTTGGAGACTAGCGGGAGAGGCAAGTAACAATGAGCAGTTCTTC

d_gene: TRBD1
len: 15
v_gene: TRBV7-9
j_gene: TRBJ1-5
abundance: -
CDR3aa: CASSTGTGGNQPQHF
CDR3nt: TGTGCCAGCAGCACCGGGACAGGGGGGAATCAGCCCCAGCATTTT

d_gene: -
len: 12
v_gene: TRBV6-6
j_gene: TRBJ1-4
abundance: -
CDR3aa: CASRQTTEKLFF
CDR3nt: TGTGCCAGCAGACAGACAACAGAAAAACTGTTTTTT

d_gene: -
len: 13
v_gene: TRBV12-3/TRBV12-4
j_gene: TRBJ1-4
abundance: -
CDR3aa: CASRIRGFGKLFF
CDR3nt: TGTGCCAGCAGGATCCGTGGGTTCGGAAAACTGTTTTTT

d_gene: -
len: 15
v_gene: TRBV2
j_gene: TRBJ2-7
abundance: -
CDR3aa: CASRYQGSSNYEQYF
CDR3nt: TGTGCCAGCCGGTATCAGGGGTCCTCAAACTACGAGCAGTACTTC